This T cell receptor (beta chain) was documented in a study of OX40 agonist ivuxolimab in advanced cancers. For the study in its entirety: Ivuxolimab was a fully human IgG2 agonistic monoclonal antibody targeting the costimulatory receptor OX40 (CD134). Intravenous ivuxolimab was administered to patients every 2 weeks at six dose levels: 0.01, 0.1, 0.3, 1.5, 3 and 10 mg/kg. Of the roughly 52 dose-escalation patients, hepatocellular carcinoma was present in about 20, melanoma in around 15, renal cell carcinoma in 9 and head and neck cancer in 9. A male proportion of around 80% and a mean age of about 60 years, ranging from roughly 23 to 85, were recorded for the dose-escalation cohort. Prior anti-PD-1, anti-PD-L1 or anti-CTLA-4 therapy was permitted, and checkpoint inhibitors had been received by about 37% of dose-escalation patients. Partial responses occurred in three dose-escalation patients, of whom one had hepatocellular carcinoma and two had cutaneous melanoma. Peripheral TCRbeta sequencing was intended to test whether TCR sequence diversity was altered and clonal T-cell expansion was caused by ivuxolimab. The monotherapy dose-escalation portion (N ≈ 52 patients) of the phase I ivuxolimab trial is reported in the paper. Findings and caveats that apply to the study as a whole: Low levels of normalized T-cell clonal expansion were also seen in some patients who did not respond. In partial responders in the 0.1-3.0 mg/kg groups, normalized peripheral clonal expansion was found to be among the lowest, especially among CD8+ T cells. The antigen specificity of the peripheral T cells that underwent clonal expansion was not determined. On average, CD8+ T cells showed more expanded clones than CD4+ T cells after ivuxolimab. At doses from 0.1 to 3.0 mg/kg, clonal expansion was seen in both CD4+ and CD8+ blood T cells between baseline and week 6.

For sequencing of the TCRbeta CDR3 region, genomic DNA was extracted from the sorted cells. The immunoSEQ Assay was used to sequence the TCRbeta CDR3 regions. TCRdb's version of the immuneACCESS table is confined to in-frame rearrangements and falls short of the full clone set. An unresolved V gene accounts for under half of the shortfall where checked; the remainder is of unknown origin. Across this sample there are 65,000 or so clones, with 88% seen only once. The leading ten clones occupy about 5% of the sample. Notes on this clone: Its antigen remains unidentified. The record has no base qualities; no much larger clone is one base away.

The trial excluded patients who had a history of autoimmune disease or were on systemic immunosuppression. Peripheral blood for TCR sequencing was collected from all dose cohorts at baseline, on cycle 4 day 1, and on cycle 7 day 1. The samples were drawn from a first-in-human, open-label, multicenter phase I dose-escalation trial of ivuxolimab. Adults with locally advanced or metastatic melanoma, renal cell carcinoma, hepatocellular carcinoma or head and neck squamous cell carcinoma were enrolled in the trial. Before TCR sequencing, CD4+ T cells and CD8+ T cells from peripheral blood were sorted into separate populations. Relative to germline, V is missing 7 bases and J is missing 1 base, with 7 bases of the junction outside any gene match. Via the germline V gene, CDR1 is SGHVS and CDR2 FQNEAQ. Including the terminal cysteine and phenylalanine, the CDR3 comprises 14 residues. The sequence is cut down to CDR3 DNA, 42 bases in frame from base 1.

Material: CD4+ or CD8+ T cells sorted from blood, obtained in a trial of the OX40 agonist ivuxolimab. The receptor was isolated from an adult with an advanced solid tumor such as melanoma, head and neck, liver or kidney cancer. The chain joins TRBV7-8 to TRBJ2-7; 7 nucleotides in the junction match TRBD1. The DNA sequence reads TGTGCCAGCACCGATGAGACAGGGTCCTACGAGCAGTACTTC. Its protein product is CASTDETGSYEQYF.